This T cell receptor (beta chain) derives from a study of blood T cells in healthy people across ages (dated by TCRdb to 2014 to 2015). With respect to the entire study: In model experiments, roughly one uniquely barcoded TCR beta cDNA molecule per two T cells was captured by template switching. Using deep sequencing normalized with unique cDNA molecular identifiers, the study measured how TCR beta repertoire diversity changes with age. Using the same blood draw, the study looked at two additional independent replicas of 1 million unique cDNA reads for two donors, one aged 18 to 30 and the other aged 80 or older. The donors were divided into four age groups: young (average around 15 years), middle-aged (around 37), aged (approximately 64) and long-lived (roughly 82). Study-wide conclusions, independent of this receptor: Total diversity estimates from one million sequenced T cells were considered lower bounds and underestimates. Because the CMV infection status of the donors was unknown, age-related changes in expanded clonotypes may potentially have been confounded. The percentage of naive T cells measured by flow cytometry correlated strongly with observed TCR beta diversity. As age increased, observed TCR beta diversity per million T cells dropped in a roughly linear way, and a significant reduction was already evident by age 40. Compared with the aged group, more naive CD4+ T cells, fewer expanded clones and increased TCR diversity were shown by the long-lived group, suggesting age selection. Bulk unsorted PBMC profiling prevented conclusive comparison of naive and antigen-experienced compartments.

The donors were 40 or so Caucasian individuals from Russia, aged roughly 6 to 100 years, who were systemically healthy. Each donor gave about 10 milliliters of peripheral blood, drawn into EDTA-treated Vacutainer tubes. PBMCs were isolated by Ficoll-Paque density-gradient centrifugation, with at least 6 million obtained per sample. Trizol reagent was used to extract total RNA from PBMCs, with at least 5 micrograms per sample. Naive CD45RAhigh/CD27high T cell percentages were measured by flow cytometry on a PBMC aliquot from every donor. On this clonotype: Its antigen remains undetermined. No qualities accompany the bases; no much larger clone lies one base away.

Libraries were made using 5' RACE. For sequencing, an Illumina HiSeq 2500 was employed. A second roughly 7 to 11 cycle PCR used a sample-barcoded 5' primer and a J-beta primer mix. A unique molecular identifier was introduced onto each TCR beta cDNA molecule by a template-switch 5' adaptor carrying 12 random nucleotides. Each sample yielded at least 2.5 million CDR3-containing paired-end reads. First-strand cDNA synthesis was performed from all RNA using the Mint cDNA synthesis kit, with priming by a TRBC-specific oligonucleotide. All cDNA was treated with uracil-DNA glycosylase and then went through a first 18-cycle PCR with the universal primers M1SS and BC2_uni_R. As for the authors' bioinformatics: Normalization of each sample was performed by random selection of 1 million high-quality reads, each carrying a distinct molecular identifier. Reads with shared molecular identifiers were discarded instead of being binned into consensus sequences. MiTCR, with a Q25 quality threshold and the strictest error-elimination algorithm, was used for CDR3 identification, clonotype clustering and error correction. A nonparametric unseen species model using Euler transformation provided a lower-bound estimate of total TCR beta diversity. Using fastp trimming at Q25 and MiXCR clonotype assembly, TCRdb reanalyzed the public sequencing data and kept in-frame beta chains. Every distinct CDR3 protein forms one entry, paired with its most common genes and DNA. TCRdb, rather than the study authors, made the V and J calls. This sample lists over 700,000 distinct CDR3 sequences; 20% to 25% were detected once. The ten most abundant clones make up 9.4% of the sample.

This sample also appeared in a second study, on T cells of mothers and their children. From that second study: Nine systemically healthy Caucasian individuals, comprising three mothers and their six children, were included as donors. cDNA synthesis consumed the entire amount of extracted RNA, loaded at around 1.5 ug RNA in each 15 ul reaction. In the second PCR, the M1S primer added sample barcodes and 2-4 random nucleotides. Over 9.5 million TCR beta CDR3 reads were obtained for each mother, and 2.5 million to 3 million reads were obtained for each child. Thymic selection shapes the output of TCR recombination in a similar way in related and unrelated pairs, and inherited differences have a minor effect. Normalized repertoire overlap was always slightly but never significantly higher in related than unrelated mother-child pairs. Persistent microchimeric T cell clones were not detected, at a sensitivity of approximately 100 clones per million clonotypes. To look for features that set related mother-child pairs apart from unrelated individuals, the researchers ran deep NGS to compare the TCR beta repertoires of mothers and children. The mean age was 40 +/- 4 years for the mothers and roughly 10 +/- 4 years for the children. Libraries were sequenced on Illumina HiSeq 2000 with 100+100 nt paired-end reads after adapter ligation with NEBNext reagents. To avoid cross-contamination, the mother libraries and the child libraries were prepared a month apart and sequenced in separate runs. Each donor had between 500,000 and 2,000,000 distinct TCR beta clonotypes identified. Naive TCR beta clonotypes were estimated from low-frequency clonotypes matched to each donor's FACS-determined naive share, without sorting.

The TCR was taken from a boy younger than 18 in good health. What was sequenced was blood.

The CDR3: CASSLELDTQYF. The DNA reads as follows: TGTGCCAGCAGCTTGGAATTGGATACGCAGTATTTT. The sequence is built from TRBV5-5 and TRBJ2-3; the D gene is not confidently resolved. The trim is 0 bases for V and 6 bases for J, with a gap of 5 bases between the germline ends. Including cysteine and phenylalanine, the CDR3 has 12 amino acids. CDR3 DNA only is kept here, 36 bases in frame from base 1. The germline V gene (reference sequence) gives CDR1 as SGHKS and CDR2 as YYEKEE.